This entry features one T cell receptor beta chain sequence. Its antigen has not been determined. HCMV-specific IgG was detected in serum with a commercial ELISA kit to determine HCMV serostatus. Ficoll density gradient centrifugation was used to isolate peripheral blood mononuclear cells from blood. The CDR3 spans 14 residues, from the cysteine through the phenylalanine. There is no recorded DNA. The data stem from a study of T cells expressing NK-cell markers (dated by TCRdb to about 2020). Regarding the study in general: Three sorted T-cell subsets (CD3+CD56+NKG2C+, CD3+CD56+NKG2C- and CD3+CD56-NKG2C+) from fewer than 10 donors had their TCR beta-chain repertoires profiled. Among the eight sequenced donors, only one was HCMV-seronegative, while the other seven were HCMV-seropositive. The eight sequenced donors were randomly selected healthy volunteers, three men and five women. Illumina HiSeq 2000/2500, MiSeq or NextSeq was used to sequence libraries as 2 x 150 bp reads.

Points the paper makes about the study in general: Whether the expanded NKG2C-expressing T cell clones were specific for HCMV antigens remained unclear. Those dominant clonotypes were again the most abundant among CD3+CD56-NKG2C+ cells in several donors, at roughly 28.3-65%. For about 6 donors, the dominant CD3+CD56+NKG2C+ clonotypes were among the top 10 CD8+ clonotypes and accounted for roughly 1.0-8% of CD8+ T cells.

Instrument on record: Illumina HiSeq 2000. TCR beta cDNA libraries were prepared using 5'RACE template switching, which introduced a universal primer site and unique molecular identifiers. cDNA synthesis was primed from the TCR beta constant segment, followed by two successive PCR amplification steps. Per the authors' processing: MIGEC was used to demultiplex reads and group the reads by UMI, and MiTCR was used to assemble and quantify clonotypes. Only TCR cDNA sequences supported by at least two reads were kept to exclude erroneous sequences. The tcR package was used for downstream repertoire analysis, with clonotypes matched between fractions based on CDR3 nucleotide sequence plus V segment. VDJmatch was used to annotate antigen specificity against VDJdb, with one amino acid substitution in CDR3 permitted. TCRdb reprocessed the reads and provides one entry for every CDR3 protein sequence; no DNA is given. TCRdb assigned the V and J calls; the authors' analysis was not used. The sample's records list 140,000 or so distinct CDR3 sequences. The top ten clones comprise roughly an eighth of the sample.

Recombination joined TRBV12-3 or TRBV12-4 with TRBJ2-3; there is no DNA to check the TCRdb D call of TRBD1. The sample comprised blood T cells: a sorted CD56 or NKG2C T cell subset, CD4+ or CD8+ T cells, or bulk PBMC T cells (not recorded which). This sequence was found in a man between 18 and 35 years old in good health. Donor details come from another sample of the same person, matched by shared clones. The CDR3 reads CASRLGAKADTQYF.